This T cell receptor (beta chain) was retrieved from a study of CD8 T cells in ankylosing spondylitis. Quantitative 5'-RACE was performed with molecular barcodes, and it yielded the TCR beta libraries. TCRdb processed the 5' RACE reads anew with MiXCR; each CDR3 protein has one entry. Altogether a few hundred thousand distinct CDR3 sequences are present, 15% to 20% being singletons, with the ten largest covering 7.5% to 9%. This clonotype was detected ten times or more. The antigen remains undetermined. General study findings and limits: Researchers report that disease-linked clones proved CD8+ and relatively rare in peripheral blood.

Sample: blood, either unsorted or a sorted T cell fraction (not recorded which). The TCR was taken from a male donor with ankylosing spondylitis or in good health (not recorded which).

This chain's CDR3 is CASSGVGGSYGYTF. CDR3 DNA sequence: TGTGCCAGCAGTGGCGTGGGGGGAAGCTATGGCTACACCTTC. V gene TRBV12-3 or TRBV12-4 combines with J gene TRBJ1-2, with D perhaps matching TRBD1 (5 bases). V was clipped by 5 bases and J by 4 bases, with 14 bases between them. The CDR3 sequence is 14 residues long.